This TCR beta chain originates from a study of early T cells in non-severe SARS-CoV-2 infection. TCRdb re-derived calls from the 5' RACE reads in MiXCR, one entry per CDR3 protein. The table records tens of thousands of distinct CDR3 sequences, approximately 9.5% of them present only once. The CDR3 extends over 13 amino acids. V was clipped by 5 bases and J by 9 bases, with 14 bases between them. Germline V gives CDR1 SGHTA, CDR2 FQGNSA. The chain joins TRBV7-2 to TRBJ2-1, with D tentatively TRBD1 or TRBD2 (5 bases each). Sequencing used whole blood. The receptor's source is an adult who was a healthcare worker with PCR-confirmed SARS-CoV-2 infection or an uninfected control (not recorded which). The CDR3 protein is CASSTWGNSEQFF. The CDR3 DNA is TGTGCCAGCAGCACATGGGGGAATAGTGAGCAGTTCTTC.